Included here is one T cell receptor beta chain sequence, with context. Antigen: not known. This record comes from a study of OX40 agonist ivuxolimab in advanced cancers. Study background: Partial responses were achieved by three patients, one with hepatocellular carcinoma and two with cutaneous melanoma. Study results and limitations: On average, CD8+ T cells had more expanded clones than CD4+.

TCRdb's table, derived via immunoSEQ multiplex PCR, lists solely in-frame clones and lacks some. The sample shows around 44,000 clones, 80% to 90% of them seen only once. Germline CDR1 SGHTS, CDR2 YDEGEE. The CDR3 spans 15 residues. V lost 0 bases and J 0 bases, leaving 10 bases between the germline ends. The receptor was derived from an adult with an advanced solid tumor such as melanoma, head and neck, liver or kidney cancer. The V call is TRBV5-8, the J call TRBJ2-7; D remains unclear. The starting material was CD4+ or CD8+ T cells sorted from blood, obtained in a trial of the OX40 agonist ivuxolimab. Here the CDR3 DNA reads TGTGCCAGCAGCTTGGGGGGAATATCCTCCTACGAGCAGTACTTC. Protein: CASSLGGISSYEQYF.